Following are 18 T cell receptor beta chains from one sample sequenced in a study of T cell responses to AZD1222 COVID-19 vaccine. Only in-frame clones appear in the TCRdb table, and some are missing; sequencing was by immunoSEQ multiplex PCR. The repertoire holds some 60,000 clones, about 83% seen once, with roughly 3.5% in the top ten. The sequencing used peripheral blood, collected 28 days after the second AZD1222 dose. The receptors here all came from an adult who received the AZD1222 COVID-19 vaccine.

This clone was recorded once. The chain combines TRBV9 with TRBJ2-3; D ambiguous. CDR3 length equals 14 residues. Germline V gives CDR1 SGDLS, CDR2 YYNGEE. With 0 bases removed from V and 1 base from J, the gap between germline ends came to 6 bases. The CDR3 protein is CASSVATGTDTQYF. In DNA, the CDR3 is TGTGCCAGCAGCGTAGCAACAGGCACAGATACGCAGTATTTT.

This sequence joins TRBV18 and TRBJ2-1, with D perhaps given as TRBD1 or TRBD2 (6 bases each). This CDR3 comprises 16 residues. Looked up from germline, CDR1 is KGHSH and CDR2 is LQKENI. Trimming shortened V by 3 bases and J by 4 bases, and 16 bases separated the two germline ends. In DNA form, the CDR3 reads TGTGCCAGCTCACCCAAGGGGGGCGGAGTTTACAATGAGCAGTTCTTC. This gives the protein CASSPKGGGVYNEQFF. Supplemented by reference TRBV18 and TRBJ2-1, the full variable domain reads NAGVMQNPRHLVRRRGQEARLRCSPMKGHSHVYWYRQLPEEGLKFMVYLQKENIIDESGMPKERFSAEFPKEGPSILRIQQVVRGDSAAYFCASSPKGGGVYNEQFFGPGTRLTVL.

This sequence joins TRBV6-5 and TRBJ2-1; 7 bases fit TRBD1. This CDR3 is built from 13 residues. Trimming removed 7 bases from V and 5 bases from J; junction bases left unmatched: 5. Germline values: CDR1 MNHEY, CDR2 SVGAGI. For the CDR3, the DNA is TGTGCCAGCAAACCGACAGGGAACAATGAGCAGTTCTTC. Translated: CASKPTGNNEQFF.

The CDR3 DNA reads TGTGCCATCAGCCCGGGACAGGGGCAAGGGGAGCAGTACTTC. This codes for CAISPGQGQGEQYF. V is TRBV10-3 and J is TRBJ2-7; 10 nucleotides agree with TRBD1. Germline CDR1 ENHRY, CDR2 SYGVKD. J lost 7 bases, V lost 6 bases, and 9 bases had no gene match. The CDR3 is 14 amino acids.

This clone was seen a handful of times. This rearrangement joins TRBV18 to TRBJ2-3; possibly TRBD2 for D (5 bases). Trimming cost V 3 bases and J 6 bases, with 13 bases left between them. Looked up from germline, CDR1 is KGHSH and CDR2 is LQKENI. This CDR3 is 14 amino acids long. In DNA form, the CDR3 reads TGTGCCAGCTCACCGGAAGGGTGGAGGGATACGCAGTATTTT. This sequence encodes CASSPEGWRDTQYF.

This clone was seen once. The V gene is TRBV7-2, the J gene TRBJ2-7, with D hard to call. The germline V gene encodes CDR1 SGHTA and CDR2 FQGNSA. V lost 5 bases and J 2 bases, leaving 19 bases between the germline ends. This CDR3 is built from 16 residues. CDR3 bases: TGTGCCAGCAGCCTCGACCCGTGGGTTCGAGCCTACGAGCAGTACTTC. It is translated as CASSLDPWVRAYEQYF. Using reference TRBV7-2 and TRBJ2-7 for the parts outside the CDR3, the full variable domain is GAGVSQSPSNKVTEKGKDVELRCDPISGHTALYWYRQSLGQGLEFLIYFQGNSAPDKSGLPSDRFSAERTGGSVSTLTIQRTQQEDSAVYLCASSLDPWVRAYEQYFGPGTRLTVT.

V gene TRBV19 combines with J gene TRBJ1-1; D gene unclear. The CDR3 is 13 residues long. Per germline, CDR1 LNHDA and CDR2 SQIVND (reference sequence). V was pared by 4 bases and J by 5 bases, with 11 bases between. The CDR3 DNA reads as TGTGCCAGTAGTAGGAAAGCAACAACTGAAGCTTTCTTT. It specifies CASSRKATTEAFF. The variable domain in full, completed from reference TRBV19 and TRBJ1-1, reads DGGITQSPKYLFRKEGQNVTLSCEQNLNHDAMYWYRQDPGQGLRLIYYSQIVNDFQKGDIAEGYSVSREKKESFPLTVTSAQKNPTAFYLCASSRKATTEAFFGQGTRLTVV.

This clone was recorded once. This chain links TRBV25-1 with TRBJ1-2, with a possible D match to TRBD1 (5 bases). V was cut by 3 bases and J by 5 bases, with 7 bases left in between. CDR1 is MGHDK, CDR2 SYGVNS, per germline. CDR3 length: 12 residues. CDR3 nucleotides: TGTGCCAGCAGTGAGCCAGGGTATGGCTACACCTTC. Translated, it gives CASSEPGYGYTF.

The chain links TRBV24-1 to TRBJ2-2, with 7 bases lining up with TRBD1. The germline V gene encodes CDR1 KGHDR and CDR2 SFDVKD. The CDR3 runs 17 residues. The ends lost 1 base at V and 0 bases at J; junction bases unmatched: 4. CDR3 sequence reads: CATSDLEDRPNTGELFF. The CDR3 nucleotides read TGTGCCACCAGTGATTTAGAGGACAGGCCGAACACCGGGGAGCTGTTTTTT.

The CDR3 loop reads CASSRGQGSQPQHF. The CDR3 DNA reads TGTGCCAGTAGTCGTGGTCAGGGGAGCCAGCCCCAGCATTTT. The chain uses TRBV19 and TRBJ1-5; TRBD1 is a possible D gene (6 bases). The CDR3 has 14 residues. In germline, CDR1 is LNHDA, CDR2 SQIVND (reference sequence). The V gene lost 5 bases and the J gene lost 7 bases, with 15 bases spanning the gap.

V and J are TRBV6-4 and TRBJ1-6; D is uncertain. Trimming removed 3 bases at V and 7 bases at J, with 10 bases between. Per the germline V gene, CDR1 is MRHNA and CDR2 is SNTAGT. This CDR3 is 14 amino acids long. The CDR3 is CASSEDGPNSPLHF. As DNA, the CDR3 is TGTGCCAGCAGTGAAGATGGTCCCAATTCACCCCTCCACTTT.

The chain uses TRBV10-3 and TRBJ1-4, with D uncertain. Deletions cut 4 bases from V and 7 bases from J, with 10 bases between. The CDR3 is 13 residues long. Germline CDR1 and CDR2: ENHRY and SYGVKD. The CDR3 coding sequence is TGTGCCATCAGTGGAGGGCAAGGTGAAAAACTGTTTTTT. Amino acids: CAISGGQGEKLFF.

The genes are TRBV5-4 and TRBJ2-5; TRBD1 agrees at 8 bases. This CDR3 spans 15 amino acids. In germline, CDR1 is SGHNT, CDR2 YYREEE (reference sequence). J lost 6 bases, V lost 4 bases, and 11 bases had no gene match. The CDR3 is CASSPQGALEKTQYF. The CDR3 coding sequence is TGTGCCAGCAGCCCCCAGGGGGCGTTGGAAAAGACCCAGTACTTC.

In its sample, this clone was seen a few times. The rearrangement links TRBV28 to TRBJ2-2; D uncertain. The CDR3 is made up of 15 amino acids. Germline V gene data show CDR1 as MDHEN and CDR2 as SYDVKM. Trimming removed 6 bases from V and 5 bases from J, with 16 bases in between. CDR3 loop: CASRKETPRTGELFF. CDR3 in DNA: TGTGCCAGCAGGAAAGAAACCCCAAGAACCGGGGAGCTGTTTTTT.

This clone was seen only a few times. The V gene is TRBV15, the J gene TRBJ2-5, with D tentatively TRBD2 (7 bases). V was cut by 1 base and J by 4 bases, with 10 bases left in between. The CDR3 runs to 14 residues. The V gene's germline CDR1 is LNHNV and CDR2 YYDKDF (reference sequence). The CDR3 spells CATSRGGGGETQYF. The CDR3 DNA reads TGTGCCACCAGCAGAGGGGGAGGGGGAGAGACCCAGTACTTC.

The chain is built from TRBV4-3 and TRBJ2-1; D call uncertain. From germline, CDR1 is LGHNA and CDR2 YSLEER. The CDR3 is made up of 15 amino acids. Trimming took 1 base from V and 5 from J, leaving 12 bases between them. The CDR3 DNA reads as TGCGCCAGCAGCCAAGTCGATAGCCCCGACAATGAGCAGTTCTTC. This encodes CASSQVDSPDNEQFF.

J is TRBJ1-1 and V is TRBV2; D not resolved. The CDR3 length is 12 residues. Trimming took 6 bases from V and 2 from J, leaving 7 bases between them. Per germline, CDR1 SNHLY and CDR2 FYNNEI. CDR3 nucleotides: TGTGCCAGCAGAGGGCCTAACACTGAAGCTTTCTTT. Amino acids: CASRGPNTEAFF.

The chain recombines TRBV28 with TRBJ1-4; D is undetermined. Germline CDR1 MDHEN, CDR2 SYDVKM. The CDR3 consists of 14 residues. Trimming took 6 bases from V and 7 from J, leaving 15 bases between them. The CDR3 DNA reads TGTGCCAGCAGAGGTCCGGCAACCGGTGAAAAACTGTTTTTT. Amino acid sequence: CASRGPATGEKLFF.